The T cell receptor beta chain described here comes from a study of cytomegalovirus exposure and HLA in healthy donors. A remark on this clone: Its antigen is undetermined.

Germline V lookup: CDR1 DFQATT, CDR2 SNEGSKA (reference sequence). The ends lost 8 bases at V and 8 bases at J; junction bases unmatched: 8. The CDR3 totals 11 residues. Using immunoSEQ multiplex PCR, the repertoire was profiled, and TCRdb retains in-frame clones only, with some absent. The sample lists around 300,000 clones, 80% to 90% seen once, with roughly 0.99% in the top ten. Whole-study results and caveats: The TCR clusters that emerged in the first cohort tended, a later analysis found, to co-occur in the 120 or so validation repertoires.

The specimen sequenced was PBMCs. The chain recombines TRBV20-1 with TRBJ1-1; TRBD1 aligns across 7 bases. This sequence originates from a woman under 30 in good health and CMV-seronegative. The CDR3 coding sequence is TGCAGTTATACAGGGGTTGTGGAAGCTTTCTTT. It codes for CSYTGVVEAFF.